Following are 31 T cell receptor beta chains from one sample sequenced in a study of T cell responses to AZD1222 COVID-19 vaccine. The method was immunoSEQ multiplex PCR; TCRdb's version includes in-frame clones alone and lacks a portion of them. The table includes tens of thousands of clones, about nine tenths detected once. Material: peripheral blood, obtained on day 0 of MenACWY control vaccination. These receptor sequences come from an adult in good health.

The chain is built from TRBV12-3 or TRBV12-4 and TRBJ1-5; weak D call: TRBD1 (6 bases). The length of the CDR3 is 12 residues. V was trimmed by 2 bases and J by 7 bases, leaving 6 bases between them. CDR3 bases: TGTGCCAGCAGTTTACAGGGGCAGCCCCAGCATTTT. It is translated as CASSLQGQPQHF.

The chain carries TRBV3-1 (or the pseudogene TRBV3-2) and TRBJ1-2; D is undetermined. Looked up from germline, CDR1 is LGHDT and CDR2 is YNNKEL (reference sequence). Trimming stripped 3 bases from V and 7 bases from J, with 9 bases between. There are 12 residues in the CDR3. CDR3 loop: CASSQVTSGYTF. The CDR3 DNA reads TGTGCCAGCAGCCAGGTTACTAGTGGCTACACCTTC.

The genes are TRBV19 and TRBJ1-2; 11 positions agree with TRBD1. V shed 7 bases, J shed 7 bases, and the junction held 8 bases outside the gene matches. CDR1 is LNHDA and CDR2 is SQIVND in the germline V gene (reference sequence). The CDR3 spans 14 residues. The CDR3 sequence is CASNWDRGSRGYTF. CDR3 nucleotides: TGTGCCAGTAACTGGGACAGGGGGAGTCGTGGCTACACCTTC.

The genes are TRBV10-2 and TRBJ1-1, with 8 positions matching TRBD1. CDR1 WSHSY and CDR2 SAAADI come from the germline V gene. The CDR3 contains 12 residues. Germline trimming cut 5 bases from V and 4 bases from J; bases unmatched to any gene: 0. The CDR3 DNA sequence: TGCGCCAGCAGTACAGGGGGCACTGAAGCTTTCTTT. This codes for CASSTGGTEAFF.

This CDR3 reads CASSYSWGPLHF. CDR3 sequence (DNA): TGTGCCAGCAGTTACTCGTGGGGTCCCCTCCACTTT. The chain employs TRBV6-5 and TRBJ1-6; D is uncertain. Trimming cost V 0 bases and J 13 bases, with 7 bases left between them. CDR1 MNHEY and CDR2 SVGAGI come from the germline V gene. The CDR3 sequence is 12 residues long.

The V and J genes are TRBV7-2 and TRBJ2-7; D call uncertain. The ends were cut back, 5 bases at V and 2 bases at J, with 19 bases in the middle. Germline V gene sequence: CDR1 SGHTA, CDR2 FQGNSA. The CDR3 runs to 16 residues. The CDR3 coding sequence is TGTGCCAGCAGCCTTCCCGCAGGCGTCCTAACCTACGAGCAGTACTTC. Translated: CASSLPAGVLTYEQYF. Full variable domain (outside the CDR3, taken from reference TRBV7-2 and TRBJ2-7): GAGVSQSPSNKVTEKGKDVELRCDPISGHTALYWYRQSLGQGLEFLIYFQGNSAPDKSGLPSDRFSAERTGGSVSTLTIQRTQQEDSAVYLCASSLPAGVLTYEQYFGPGTRLTVT.

The DNA for the CDR3 is TGTGCCCGGCCGGCTTTTCTACCCCACTCCCTTTACGAGCAGTACTTC. This encodes CARPAFLPHSLYEQYF. This chain joins TRBV10-3 and TRBJ2-7, with D hard to call. Trimming removed 11 bases at V and 4 bases at J, with 27 bases between. This CDR3 region has 16 residues. The germline V gene has CDR1 ENHRY and CDR2 SYGVKD.

V usage is TRBV4-2 and J usage is TRBJ2-2; D is perhaps TRBD2 (7 bases). CDR1 is LGHNA and CDR2 is YNFKEQ in the germline V gene. The CDR3 spans 15 residues. Trimming removed 1 base from V and 6 bases from J, with 12 bases in between. The CDR3 loop is CASSQVAGAPGELFF. The CDR3 DNA reads as TGTGCCAGCAGCCAAGTTGCGGGGGCCCCCGGGGAGCTGTTTTTT.

The V gene is TRBV9, the J gene TRBJ2-3; 8 bases match TRBD1. J was trimmed by 6 bases and V by 0 bases; bases with no gene match: 12. Germline V CDR1 and CDR2: SGDLS, YYNGEE. The CDR3 extends over 17 amino acids. CDR3 sequence: CASSVGPPGTGPDTQYF. CDR3 nucleotide sequence: TGTGCCAGCAGCGTAGGACCTCCCGGGACAGGTCCTGATACGCAGTATTTT.

This clone turned up a few times. DNA of the CDR3: TGTGCCAGCAGTTTAGCAGCGGCGAGAGGGGCCTATGGCTACACCTTC. Translation gives CASSLAAARGAYGYTF. V is TRBV28 and J is TRBJ1-2, with a tentative D call TRBD1 (5 bases). The CDR3 sequence is 16 residues long. V gave up 2 bases and J gave up 4 bases, with 17 bases separating them. CDR1 is MDHEN, CDR2 SYDVKM, per germline.

The V gene is TRBV5-1, the J gene TRBJ2-7, with 8 bases lining up with TRBD1. V shed 4 bases, J shed 2 bases, and the junction held 17 bases outside the gene matches. Germline CDR1 SGHRS, CDR2 YFSETQ. This CDR3 has 18 amino acids. Here the CDR3 reads CASSTIPGQDEYTYEQYF. As DNA, the CDR3 is TGCGCCAGCAGCACCATCCCGGGACAGGATGAATACACCTACGAGCAGTACTTC.

The gene calls are TRBV5-1 and TRBJ1-2, with TRBD1 matching over 10 bases. Per the germline V gene, CDR1 is SGHRS and CDR2 is YFSETQ. Trimming at V came to 0 bases and at J to 8 bases, leaving 7 bases not matched to a gene. The CDR3 is 15 amino acids. The CDR3 protein is CASSLGAGTGDGYTF. In DNA form, the CDR3 reads TGCGCCAGCAGCTTGGGTGCCGGGACAGGGGACGGCTACACCTTC.

This clone was observed a few times. V is TRBV7-9 and J is TRBJ2-7; D remains unclear. Germline V gene lookup returns CDR1 SEHNR and CDR2 FQNEAQ (reference sequence). Trimming cost V 1 base and J 6 bases, with 7 bases left between them. The CDR3 is 12 amino acids. The CDR3 sequence: CASSLVGPEQYF. CDR3 sequence (DNA): TGTGCCAGCAGCTTAGTAGGGCCCGAGCAGTACTTC. The full variable domain, its missing parts supplied by reference TRBV7-9 and TRBJ2-7, is DTGVSQNPRHKITKRGQNVTFRCDPISEHNRLYWYRQTLGQGPEFLTYFQNEAQLEKSRLLSDRFSAERPKGSFSTLEIQRTEQGDSAMYLCASSLVGPEQYFGPGTRLTVT.

The chain's CDR3 is CASSVGGTGAREKLFF. Written as DNA, the CDR3 is TGTGCCAGCAGCGTAGGAGGGACAGGGGCTCGGGAAAAACTGTTTTTT. V and J are TRBV9 and TRBJ1-4; 10 bases are shared with TRBD1. After removal of 0 bases from V and 8 bases from J, the junction contained 7 bases not matched to a gene. The V gene's germline CDR1 is SGDLS and CDR2 YYNGEE. The CDR3 contains 16 residues.

The rearrangement uses TRBV12-3 or TRBV12-4 and TRBJ1-6; D not resolved. This CDR3 has 12 residues. V was clipped by 5 bases and J by 16 bases, with 15 bases between them. Here the CDR3 DNA reads TGTGCCAGCAGTCCAATCCGGTCCATGCTCCACTTT. It encodes CASSPIRSMLHF.

The V call is TRBV28, the J call TRBJ2-3; D may be TRBD2 (6 bases). Germline V gene lookup returns CDR1 MDHEN and CDR2 SYDVKM. This CDR3 has 14 amino acids. In DNA form, the CDR3 reads TGTGTCCCGCGCTTAGGGGCCGGGGGAGATACGCAGTATTTT. This codes for CVPRLGAGGDTQYF.

V is TRBV5-1 and J is TRBJ1-3; D is undetermined. This CDR3 comprises 15 residues. Germline V gives CDR1 SGHRS, CDR2 YFSETQ. With 0 bases removed from V and 2 bases from J, the gap between germline ends came to 9 bases. CDR3 amino acids: CASSLDGVAGNTIYF. The DNA for the CDR3 is TGCGCCAGCAGCTTGGACGGGGTAGCTGGAAACACCATATATTTT.

CDR3: CASSWGLVGVFHGYTF. The CDR3 DNA is TGTGCCAGCAGCTGGGGGCTCGTAGGGGTCTTCCATGGCTACACCTTC. The chain links TRBV7-3 to TRBJ1-2, with a possible D match to TRBD1 (6 bases). V was cut by 4 bases and J by 6 bases, with 21 bases left in between. CDR1 is SGHTA and CDR2 is FQGTGA in the germline V gene. The CDR3 covers 16 residues. Filled out from reference TRBV7-3 and TRBJ1-2, the complete variable domain reads GAGVSQTPSNKVTEKGKYVELRCDPISGHTALYWYRQSLGQGPEFLIYFQGTGAADDSGLPNDRFFAVRPEGSVSTLKIQRTERGDSAVYLCASSWGLVGVFHGYTFGSGTRLTVV.

The genes are TRBV4-2 and TRBJ2-1; D might be TRBD1 (6 bases). The germline CDR1 and CDR2 sequences are LGHNA and YNFKEQ. Trimming shortened V by 4 bases and J by 4 bases, and 8 bases separated the two germline ends. The CDR3 has 13 amino acids. CDR3 bases: TGTGCCAGCAGCCGGGACAAATACAATGAGCAGTTCTTC. Encoded protein: CASSRDKYNEQFF.

The rearrangement joins TRBV5-1 to TRBJ2-7; no definite D call. V was shortened by 2 bases and J by 2 bases, with 17 bases between the two germline ends. CDR3 size: 16 residues. Germline assignment: CDR1 SGHRS and CDR2 YFSETQ. The CDR3 loop reads CASSFVWQEPAYEQYF. CDR3 bases: TGCGCCAGCAGCTTCGTCTGGCAGGAGCCCGCCTACGAGCAGTACTTC.

This chain links TRBV3-1 (or the pseudogene TRBV3-2) with TRBJ2-5, with 9 positions matching TRBD2. The junction had 10 bases not matched to a gene; V was cut back by 1 base and J by 4 bases. Germline CDR1 LGHDT, CDR2 YNNKEL (reference sequence). CDR3 length equals 17 residues. The CDR3 loop reads CASSQGVAGVWGETQYF. The CDR3 nucleotides are TGTGCCAGCAGCCAAGGGGTAGCGGGGGTGTGGGGAGAGACCCAGTACTTC.

In nucleotides, the CDR3 is TGTGCCAGCAGCTTGGGTCAGGGAGCTTTCTTT. This encodes CASSLGQGAFF. The rearrangement uses TRBV5-6 and TRBJ1-1; possibly TRBD1 for D (5 bases). Between the trimmed V and J ends, which lost 0 bases and 10 bases, there was a span of 7 bases. The CDR3 is 11 residues long. Germline CDR1 reads SGHDT; CDR2 reads YYEEEE. The full variable domain, rest sourced from reference TRBV5-6 and TRBJ1-1, is DAGVTQSPTHLIKTRGQQVTLRCSPKSGHDTVSWYQQALGQGPQFIFQYYEEEERQRGNFPDRFSGHQFPNYSSELNVNALLLGDSALYLCASSLGQGAFFGQGTRLTVV.

The chain combines TRBV6-4 with TRBJ2-3; D is ambiguous. The CDR3 spans 14 residues. Germline V gene lookup returns CDR1 MRHNA and CDR2 SNTAGT. The V and J ends lost 0 bases and 0 bases respectively, with 4 bases between them. The CDR3 region is CASSDSASTDTQYF. The CDR3 nucleotides are TGTGCCAGCAGTGACTCAGCTAGCACAGATACGCAGTATTTT.

V is TRBV7-9 and J is TRBJ2-3; 8 bases line up with TRBD1. The CDR3 runs 16 residues. The germline CDR1 and CDR2 sequences are SEHNR and FQNEAQ (reference sequence). The J segment lost 1 base and the V segment lost 5 bases, leaving 8 bases of the junction unmatched. The CDR3 DNA reads as TGTGCCAGCAGCCTCCGGGACAGGTGGGGCACAGATACGCAGTATTTT. This encodes CASSLRDRWGTDTQYF.

CDR3 sequence: CASSLGERGQRNSPLHF. CDR3 in DNA: TGTGCCAGCAGCTTAGGAGAGCGAGGACAGAGAAATTCACCCCTCCACTTT. This rearrangement joins TRBV7-6 to TRBJ1-6, with D perhaps TRBD1 (6 bases). CDR1 and CDR2 from the germline V gene are SGHVS and FNYEAQ. CDR3 size: 17 residues. V was pared by 1 base and J by 7 bases, with 17 bases between.

The sample holds a few counts of this clone. This chain links TRBV5-1 with TRBJ2-7; 9 bases align to TRBD1. Germline CDR1 reads SGHRS; CDR2 reads YFSETQ. J was trimmed by 0 bases and V by 4 bases; bases with no gene match: 5. This CDR3 is built from 15 residues. The CDR3 spells CASSPGTGSSYEQYF. The CDR3 nucleotides are TGCGCCAGCAGCCCCGGGACAGGGAGCTCCTACGAGCAGTACTTC.

This chain links TRBV7-2 with TRBJ2-7, with 16 bases lining up with TRBD2. Trimming at V came to 7 bases and at J to 1 base, leaving 13 bases not matched to a gene. The CDR3 length is 19 residues. Germline CDR1 is SGHTA and CDR2 is FQGNSA. Here the CDR3 DNA reads TGTGCCAGCAACATACGTCCCGGGACTAGCGGGGGGGCGTCCTACGAGCAGTACTTC. Protein: CASNIRPGTSGGASYEQYF.

DNA for the CDR3: TGTGCCAGCATCCGCGGGACAGCAAACACTGAAGCTTTCTTT. Protein product: CASIRGTANTEAFF. V and J are TRBV28 and TRBJ1-1, with 7 bases fitting TRBD1. This CDR3 has 14 residues. Trimming took 7 bases from V and 2 from J; bases not matched to a gene: 7. The germline CDR1 and CDR2 sequences are MDHEN and SYDVKM. Combining the CDR3 with reference TRBV28 and TRBJ1-1 gives the whole variable domain DVKVTQSSRYLVKRTGEKVFLECVQDMDHENMFWYRQDPGLGLRLIYFSYDVKMKEKGDIPEGYSVSREKKERFSLILESASTNQTSMYLCASIRGTANTEAFFGQGTRLTVV.

In this sample, this clone is medium-sized. V usage is TRBV7-3 and J usage is TRBJ1-1; D is possibly TRBD1 (6 bases). CDR1 and CDR2 (germline): SGHTA, FQGTGA. This CDR3 has 15 amino acids. V lost 6 bases, J lost 3 bases, and 17 bases lay in between. Here the CDR3 DNA reads TGTGCCAGCAGACACGCCAGGGGTAGGTACACTGAAGCTTTCTTT. Its translation is CASRHARGRYTEAFF.

This clone was found once. This chain connects TRBV6-5 to TRBJ1-1; D possibly corresponds to TRBD1 (6 bases). The CDR3 runs 16 residues. V was trimmed by 2 bases and J by 0 bases, leaving 13 bases between them. Germline V gene lookup returns CDR1 MNHEY and CDR2 SVGAGI. The CDR3 DNA follows: TGTGCCAGCAGTTACCGGGGTGGGGGCGTGAACACTGAAGCTTTCTTT. Its protein is CASSYRGGGVNTEAFF.

The chain recombines TRBV11-2 with TRBJ1-2; possible D gene TRBD1, 6 bases. Trimming removed 5 bases at V and 6 bases at J, with 16 bases between. The CDR3 extends over 14 amino acids. Germline V CDR1 and CDR2: SGHAT, FQNNGV. The CDR3: CASSTPRDRNGYTF. The CDR3 DNA reads as TGTGCCAGCAGCACACCCCGAGACAGGAATGGCTACACCTTC.